This T cell receptor beta chain emerged from a study of patients and donors after allogeneic stem cell transplantation (dated by TCRdb to the early 2020s). In this sample, this clonotype turned up many times. No cognate antigen has been identified for it. Base qualities are not recorded, but no much larger clone differs from it by a single base. The protocol used for the library was RT-PCR. Sequencing took place on a NextSeq 550. The raw public reads went through TCRdb reprocessing: fastp at Q25, MiXCR clone calling, in-frame beta chains kept. Each record represents a unique CDR3 protein, reported with the most common genes and DNA among its rows. Across this sample there are approximately 27,000 distinct CDR3 sequences, with 8.1% seen only once. Nearly 50% of the sample comes from the top ten. The CDR3 sequence holds 14 residues, the cysteine and phenylalanine included. The DNA shown is the 42-base CDR3, in frame from base 1. Germline trimming amounts to 2 bases on V and 9 bases on J, with 9 as the count of junction bases outside the gene matches. The germline V gene (reference sequence) sets CDR1 to SGHKS and CDR2 to YYEKEE.

This receptor was taken from a human donor who was either an allogeneic HSCT recipient or a stem cell or donor lymphocyte infusion donor (not recorded which). It is not recorded whose cells these are; they may come from a transplant donor. The chain is assembled from TRBV5-5 and TRBJ2-7; 9 central bases correspond to TRBD1. The source material was blood, either unsorted or a sorted T cell fraction (not recorded which). The base sequence is TGTGCCAGCAGCTTATCCGGGACAGGGAAAACGCAGTACTTC. Translated, it gives CASSLSGTGKTQYF.